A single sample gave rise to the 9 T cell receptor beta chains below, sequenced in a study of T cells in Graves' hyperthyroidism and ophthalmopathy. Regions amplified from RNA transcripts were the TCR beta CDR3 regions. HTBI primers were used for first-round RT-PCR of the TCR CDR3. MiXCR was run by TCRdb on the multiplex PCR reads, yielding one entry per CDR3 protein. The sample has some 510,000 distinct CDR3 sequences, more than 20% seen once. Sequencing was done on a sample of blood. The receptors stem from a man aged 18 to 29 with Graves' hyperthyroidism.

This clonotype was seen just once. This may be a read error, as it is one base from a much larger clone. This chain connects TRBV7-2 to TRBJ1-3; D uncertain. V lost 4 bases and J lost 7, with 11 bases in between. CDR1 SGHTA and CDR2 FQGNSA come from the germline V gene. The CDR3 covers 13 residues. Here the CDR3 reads CASSSHPWNTIYF. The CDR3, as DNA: TGTGCCAGCAGCTCACATCCTTGGAACACCATATATTTT.

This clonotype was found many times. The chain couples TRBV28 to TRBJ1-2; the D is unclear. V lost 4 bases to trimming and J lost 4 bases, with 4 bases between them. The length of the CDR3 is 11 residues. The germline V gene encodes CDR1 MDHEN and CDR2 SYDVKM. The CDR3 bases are TGTGCCAGCAGTTGGGGCTATGGCTACACCTTC. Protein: CASSWGYGYTF.

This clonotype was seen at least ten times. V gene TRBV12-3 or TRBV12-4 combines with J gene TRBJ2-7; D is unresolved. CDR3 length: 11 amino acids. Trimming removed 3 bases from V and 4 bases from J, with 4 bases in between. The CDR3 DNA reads TGTGCCAGCAGTTTTGATTACGAGCAGTACTTC. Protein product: CASSFDYEQYF.

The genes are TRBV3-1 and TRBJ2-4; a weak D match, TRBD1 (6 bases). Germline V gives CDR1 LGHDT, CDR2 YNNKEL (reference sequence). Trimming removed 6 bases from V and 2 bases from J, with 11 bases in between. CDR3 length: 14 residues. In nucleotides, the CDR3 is TGTGCCAGCAGTCTGACAGGAACCAAAAACATTCAGTACTTC. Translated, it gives CASSLTGTKNIQYF.

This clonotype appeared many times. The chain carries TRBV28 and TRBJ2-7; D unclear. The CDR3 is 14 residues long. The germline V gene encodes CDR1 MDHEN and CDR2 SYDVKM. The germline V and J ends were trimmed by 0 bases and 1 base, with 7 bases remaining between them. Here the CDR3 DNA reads TGTGCCAGCAGTTTATGGGCAGAGTCCTACGAGCAGTACTTC. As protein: CASSLWAESYEQYF.

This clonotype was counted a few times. The CDR3 spells CASNRPGEEKNIQYF. The DNA of the CDR3 is TGTGCCAGCAACCGACCCGGAGAGGAGAAAAACATTCAGTACTTC. The J gene is TRBJ2-4, the V gene TRBV6-1; D call uncertain. Germline CDR1 reads MNHNS; CDR2 reads SASEGT. CDR3 size: 15 residues. V shed 7 bases and J shed 4 bases, with 17 bases lying between them.

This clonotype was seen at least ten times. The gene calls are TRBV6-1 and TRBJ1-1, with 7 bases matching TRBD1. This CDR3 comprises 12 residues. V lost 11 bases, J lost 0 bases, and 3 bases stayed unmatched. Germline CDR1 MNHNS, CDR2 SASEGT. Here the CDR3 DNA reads TGTGCCGGGGGACAGTTGAACACTGAAGCTTTCTTT. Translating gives CAGGQLNTEAFF.

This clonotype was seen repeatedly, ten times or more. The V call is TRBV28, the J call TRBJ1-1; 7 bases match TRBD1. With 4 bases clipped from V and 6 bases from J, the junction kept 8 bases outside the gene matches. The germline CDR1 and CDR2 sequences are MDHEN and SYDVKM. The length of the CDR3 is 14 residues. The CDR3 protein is CASSSYRGGSEAFF. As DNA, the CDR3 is TGTGCCAGCAGTTCATACAGGGGAGGTTCTGAAGCTTTCTTT.

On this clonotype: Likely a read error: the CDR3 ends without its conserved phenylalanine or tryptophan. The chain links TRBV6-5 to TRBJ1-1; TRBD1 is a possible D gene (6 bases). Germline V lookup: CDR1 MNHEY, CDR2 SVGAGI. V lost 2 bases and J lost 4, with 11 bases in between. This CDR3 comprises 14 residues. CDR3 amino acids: CASSYQGWGTEAFV. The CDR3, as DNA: TGTGCCAGCAGTTACCAGGGGTGGGGCACTGAAGCTTTCGTT.